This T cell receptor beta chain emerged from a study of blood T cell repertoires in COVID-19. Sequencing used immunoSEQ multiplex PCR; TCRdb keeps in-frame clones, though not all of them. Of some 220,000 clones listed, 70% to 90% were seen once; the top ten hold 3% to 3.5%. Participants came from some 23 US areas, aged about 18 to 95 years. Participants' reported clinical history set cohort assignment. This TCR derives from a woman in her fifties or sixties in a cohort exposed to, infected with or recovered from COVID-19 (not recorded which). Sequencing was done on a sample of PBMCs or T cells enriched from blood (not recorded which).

The CDR3 bases are TGTGCCAGCAGCCTGGGACTTGGTCTAGAGACCCAGTACTTC. It specifies CASSLGLGLETQYF. The J gene is TRBJ2-5, the V gene TRBV7-9; D is perhaps TRBD2 (6 bases). The germline V and J ends were trimmed by 5 bases and 4 bases, with 14 bases remaining between them. The CDR3 runs 14 residues. Germline CDR1 and CDR2: SEHNR and FQNEAQ (reference sequence).